This T cell receptor (beta chain) is drawn from a study of blood T cell repertoires in COVID-19. Study in general: Sites across the United States, Italy and Spain contributed samples from acute and convalescent COVID-19. From T cells, B-cell-depleted T cells, or PBMCs came the material, which was cDNA or gDNA.

V lost 0 bases and J lost 4, with 10 bases in between. The CDR3 has 15 residues. Germline values: CDR1 MNHNS, CDR2 SASEGT. Only in-frame clones appear in the TCRdb table, and some are missing; sequencing was by immunoSEQ multiplex PCR. The table has 500,000 to 600,000 clones, about 88% seen once; the top ten hold roughly 7.3%. The chain carries TRBV6-1 and TRBJ2-1, with D possibly being TRBD1 (5 bases). The source is a woman between 50 and 59 years old with COVID-19, enrolled during active disease. The sample was peripheral blood. The CDR3 coding sequence is TGTGCCAGCAGTGAAGCATGGGGCAGTTACAATGAGCAGTTCTTC. Translation: CASSEAWGSYNEQFF.